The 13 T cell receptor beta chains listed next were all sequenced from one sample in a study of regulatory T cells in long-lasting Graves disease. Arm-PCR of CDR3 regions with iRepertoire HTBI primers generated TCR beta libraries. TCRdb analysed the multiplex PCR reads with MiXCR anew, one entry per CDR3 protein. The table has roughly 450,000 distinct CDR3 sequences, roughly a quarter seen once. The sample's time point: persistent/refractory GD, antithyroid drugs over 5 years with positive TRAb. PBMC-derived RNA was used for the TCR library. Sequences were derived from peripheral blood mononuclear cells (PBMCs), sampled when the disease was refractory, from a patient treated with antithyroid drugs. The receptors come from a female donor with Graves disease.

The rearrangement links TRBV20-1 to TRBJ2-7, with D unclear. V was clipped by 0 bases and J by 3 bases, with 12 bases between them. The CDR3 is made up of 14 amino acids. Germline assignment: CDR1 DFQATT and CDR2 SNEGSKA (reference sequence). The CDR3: CSARDSRLNYEQYF. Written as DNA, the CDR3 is TGCAGTGCTAGAGATAGTAGATTAAACTACGAGCAGTACTTC.

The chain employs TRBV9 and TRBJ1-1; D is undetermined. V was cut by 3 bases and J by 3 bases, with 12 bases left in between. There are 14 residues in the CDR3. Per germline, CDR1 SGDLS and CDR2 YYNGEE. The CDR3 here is CASSALDWHTEAFF. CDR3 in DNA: TGTGCCAGCAGCGCGTTGGATTGGCACACTGAAGCTTTCTTT.

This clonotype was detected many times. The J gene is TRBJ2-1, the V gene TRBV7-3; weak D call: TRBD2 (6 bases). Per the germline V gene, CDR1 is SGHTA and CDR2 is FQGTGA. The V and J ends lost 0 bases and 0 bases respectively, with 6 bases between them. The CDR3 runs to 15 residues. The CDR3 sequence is CASSLTGGSYNEQFF. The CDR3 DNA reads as TGTGCCAGCAGCTTAACGGGGGGCTCCTACAATGAGCAGTTCTTC.

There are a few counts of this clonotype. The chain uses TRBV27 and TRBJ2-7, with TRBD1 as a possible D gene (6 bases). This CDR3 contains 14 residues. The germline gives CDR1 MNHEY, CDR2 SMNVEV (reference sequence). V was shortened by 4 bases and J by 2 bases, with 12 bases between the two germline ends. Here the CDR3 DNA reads TGTGCCAGCAGTTGGCGCAGGGGAACCTACGAGCAGTACTTC. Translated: CASSWRRGTYEQYF.

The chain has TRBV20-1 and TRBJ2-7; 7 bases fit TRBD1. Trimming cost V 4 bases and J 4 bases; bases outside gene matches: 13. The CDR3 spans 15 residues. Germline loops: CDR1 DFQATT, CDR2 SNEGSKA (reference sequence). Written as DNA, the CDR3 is TGCAGTGCTACAAACCAGACCGGGACAGCTTACGAGCAGTACTTC. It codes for CSATNQTGTAYEQYF.

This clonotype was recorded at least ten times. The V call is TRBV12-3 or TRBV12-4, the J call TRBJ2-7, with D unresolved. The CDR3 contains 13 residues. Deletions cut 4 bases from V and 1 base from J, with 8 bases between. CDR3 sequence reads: CASSSPGSYEQYF. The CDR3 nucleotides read TGTGCCAGCAGTTCGCCCGGGTCCTACGAGCAGTACTTC.

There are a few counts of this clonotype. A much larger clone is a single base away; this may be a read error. CDR3: CASISSNQPQHF. DNA for the CDR3: TGTGCCAGCATTTCCAGCAATCAGCCCCAGCATTTT. V is TRBV6-2 or TRBV6-3 and J is TRBJ1-5; D unresolved. The CDR3 runs 12 residues. Germline-derived CDR1 and CDR2 are MNHEY and SVGEGT. The V and J ends lost 7 bases and 1 base respectively, with 5 bases between them.

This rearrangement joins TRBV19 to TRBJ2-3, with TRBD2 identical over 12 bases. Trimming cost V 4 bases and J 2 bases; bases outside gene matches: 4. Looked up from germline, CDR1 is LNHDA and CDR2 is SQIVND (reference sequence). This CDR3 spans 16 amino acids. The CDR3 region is CASSTGLAGPTDTQYF. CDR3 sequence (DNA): TGTGCCAGTAGTACGGGACTAGCGGGCCCCACAGATACGCAGTATTTT.

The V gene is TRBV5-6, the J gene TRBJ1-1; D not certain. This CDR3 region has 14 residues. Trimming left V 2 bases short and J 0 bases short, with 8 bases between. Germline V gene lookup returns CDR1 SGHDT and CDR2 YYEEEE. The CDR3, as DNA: TGTGCCAGCAGCTTCCGGGCGGTGAACACTGAAGCTTTCTTT. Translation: CASSFRAVNTEAFF.

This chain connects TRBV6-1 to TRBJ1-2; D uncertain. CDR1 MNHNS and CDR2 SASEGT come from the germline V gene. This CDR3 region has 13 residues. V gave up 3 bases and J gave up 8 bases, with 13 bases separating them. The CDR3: CASSDSTFRGYTF. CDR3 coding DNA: TGTGCCAGCAGTGACTCTACGTTCCGGGGCTACACCTTC.

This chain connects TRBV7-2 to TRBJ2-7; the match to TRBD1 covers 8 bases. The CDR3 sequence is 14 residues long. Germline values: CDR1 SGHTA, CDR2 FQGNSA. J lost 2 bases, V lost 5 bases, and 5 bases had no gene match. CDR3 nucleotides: TGTACCAGCAGCCCCGGGACAGGCACCTACGAGCAGTACTTC. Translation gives CTSSPGTGTYEQYF.

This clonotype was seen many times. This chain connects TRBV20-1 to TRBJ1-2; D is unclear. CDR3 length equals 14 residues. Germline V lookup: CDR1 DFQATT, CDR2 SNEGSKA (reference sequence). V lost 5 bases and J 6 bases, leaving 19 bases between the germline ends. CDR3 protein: CSAVDRGKRDGYTF. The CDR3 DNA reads TGCAGTGCTGTCGACCGGGGAAAAAGGGATGGCTACACCTTC.

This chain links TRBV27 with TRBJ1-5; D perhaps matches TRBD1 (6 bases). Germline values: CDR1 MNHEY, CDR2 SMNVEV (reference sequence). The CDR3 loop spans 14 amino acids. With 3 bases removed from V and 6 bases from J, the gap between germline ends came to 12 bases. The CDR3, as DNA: TGTGCCAGCAGTTTGATCAGGGGATCTCAGCCCCAGCATTTT. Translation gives CASSLIRGSQPQHF.